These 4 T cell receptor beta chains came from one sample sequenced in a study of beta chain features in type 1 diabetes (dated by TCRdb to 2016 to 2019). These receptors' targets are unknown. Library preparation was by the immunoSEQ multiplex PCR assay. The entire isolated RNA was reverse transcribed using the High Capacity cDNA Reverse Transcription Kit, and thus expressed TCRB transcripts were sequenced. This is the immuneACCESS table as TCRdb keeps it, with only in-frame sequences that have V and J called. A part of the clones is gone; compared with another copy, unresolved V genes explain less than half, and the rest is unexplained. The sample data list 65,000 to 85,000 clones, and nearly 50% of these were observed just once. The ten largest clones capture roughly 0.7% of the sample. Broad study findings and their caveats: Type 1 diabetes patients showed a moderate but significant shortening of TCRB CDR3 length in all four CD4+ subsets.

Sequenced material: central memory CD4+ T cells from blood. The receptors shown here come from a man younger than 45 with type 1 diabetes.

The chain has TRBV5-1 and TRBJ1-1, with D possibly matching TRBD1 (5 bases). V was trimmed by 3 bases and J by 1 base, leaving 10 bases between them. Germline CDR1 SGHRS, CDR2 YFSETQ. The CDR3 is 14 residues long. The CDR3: CASSSLGQNTEAFF. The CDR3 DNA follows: TGCGCCAGCAGCTCACTCGGACAGAACACTGAAGCTTTCTTT. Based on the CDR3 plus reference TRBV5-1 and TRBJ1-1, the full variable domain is KAGVTQTPRYLIKTRGQQVTLSCSPISGHRSVSWYQQTPGQGLQFLFEYFSETQRNKGNFPGRFSGRQFSNSRSEMNVSTLELGDSALYLCASSSLGQNTEAFFGQGTRLTVV.

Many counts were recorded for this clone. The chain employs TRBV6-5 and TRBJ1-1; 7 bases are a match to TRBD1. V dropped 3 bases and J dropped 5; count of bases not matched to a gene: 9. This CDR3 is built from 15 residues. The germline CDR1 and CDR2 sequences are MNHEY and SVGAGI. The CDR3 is CASSYRPTGQTEAFF. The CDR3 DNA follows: TGTGCCAGCAGTTATAGGCCGACAGGGCAGACTGAAGCTTTCTTT.

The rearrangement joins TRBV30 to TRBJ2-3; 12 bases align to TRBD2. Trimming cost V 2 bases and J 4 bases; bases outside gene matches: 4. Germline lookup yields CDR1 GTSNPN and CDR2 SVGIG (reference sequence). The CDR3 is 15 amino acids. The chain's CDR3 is CAWSRLAGAPDTQYF. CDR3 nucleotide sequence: TGTGCCTGGAGTCGACTAGCGGGAGCCCCAGATACGCAGTATTTT.

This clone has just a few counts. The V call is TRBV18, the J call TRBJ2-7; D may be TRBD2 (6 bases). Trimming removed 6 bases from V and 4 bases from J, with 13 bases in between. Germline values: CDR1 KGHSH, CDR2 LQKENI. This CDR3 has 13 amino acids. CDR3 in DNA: TGTGCCAGCTCTAAACCTGGGGGGTACGAGCAGTACTTC. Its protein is CASSKPGGYEQYF.